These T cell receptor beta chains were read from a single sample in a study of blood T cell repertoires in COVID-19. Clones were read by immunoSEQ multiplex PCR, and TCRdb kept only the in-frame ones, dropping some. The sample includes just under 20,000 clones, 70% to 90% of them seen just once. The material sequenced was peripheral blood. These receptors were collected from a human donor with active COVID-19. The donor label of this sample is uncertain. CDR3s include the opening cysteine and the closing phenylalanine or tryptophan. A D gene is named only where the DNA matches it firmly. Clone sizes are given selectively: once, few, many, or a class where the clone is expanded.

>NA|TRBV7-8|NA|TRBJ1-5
TGTGCCAGCGGCCAGTCACAGGGAGCGAGCAATCAGCCCCAGCATTTT
CASGQSQGASNQPQHF
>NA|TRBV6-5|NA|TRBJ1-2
TGTGCCAGCAGTTACTCGGGGACACACTATGGCTACACCTTC
CASSYSGTHYGYTF
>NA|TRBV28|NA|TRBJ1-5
TGTGCCAGCAGTTTTCCTGGGGCTGGCAATCAGCCCCAGCATTTT
CASSFPGAGNQPQHF
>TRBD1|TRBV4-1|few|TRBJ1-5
TGCGCCAGCAGCCGGGGCCCTCCGGGACAGGGAAGTCAGCCCCAGCATTTT
CASSRGPPGQGSQPQHF
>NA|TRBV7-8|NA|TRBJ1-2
TGTGCCAGCAGCCAAGGGGGTAACTATGGCTACACCTTC
CASSQGGNYGYTF
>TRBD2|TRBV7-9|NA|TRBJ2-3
TGTGCCAGCAGCTTAGGGCAGGGACTAGCGGGAACGACAGATACGCAGTATTTT
CASSLGQGLAGTTDTQYF
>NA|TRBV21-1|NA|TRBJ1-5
TGTGCCAGCAGCAAAGGGGGCCATATCAATCAGCCCCAGCATTTT
CASSKGGHINQPQHF
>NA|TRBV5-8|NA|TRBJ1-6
TGTGCCAGCAACTGGGGGCGGAATTCACCCCTCCACTTT
CASNWGRNSPLHF
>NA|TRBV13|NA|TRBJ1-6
TGTGCCAGCAGCTTACAACAGGGCGCCCTTTCACCCCTCCACTTT
CASSLQQGALSPLHF
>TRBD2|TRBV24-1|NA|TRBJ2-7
TGTGCCACCAGTGATCCCGGACTAGCGGGAGGGAGACGCTCCTACGAGCAGTACTTC
CATSDPGLAGGRRSYEQYF
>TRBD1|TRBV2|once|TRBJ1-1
TGTGCCAGCAGTAAAGGCGGACAGGGGGTAGCCACTGAAGCTTTCTTT
CASSKGGQGVATEAFF
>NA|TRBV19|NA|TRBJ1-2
TGTGCCAGTAGTATTGTGGAACCTAGGATCTATGGCTACACCTTC
CASSIVEPRIYGYTF
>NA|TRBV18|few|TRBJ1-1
TGTGCCAGCTCACCCCAATTGAACACTGAAGCTTTCTTT
CASSPQLNTEAFF
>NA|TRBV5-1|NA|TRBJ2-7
TGCGCCAGCAGCTTTCAGGGTGGGTCCTACGAGCAGTACTTC
CASSFQGGSYEQYF
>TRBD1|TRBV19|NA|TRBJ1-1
TGTGCCAGTATGGTATCAGGGGGCATGAACACTGAAGCTTTCTTT
CASMVSGGMNTEAFF
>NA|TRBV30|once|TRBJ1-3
TGTGCCTGGAGTGTACGGGGGGGGACCTCTGGAAACACCATATATTTT
CAWSVRGGTSGNTIYF
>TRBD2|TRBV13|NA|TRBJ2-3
TGTGCCAGCAGCTTAGGACTAGCGGACACAGATACGCAGTATTTT
CASSLGLADTDTQYF
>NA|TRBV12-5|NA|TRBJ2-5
TGTGCTAGTGGTTTGGATCTAGAGACCCAGTACTTC
CASGLDLETQYF
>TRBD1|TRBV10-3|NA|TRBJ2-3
TGTGCCATCAGTGGGCGTACAGGGGTCCTCCGCACAGATACGCAGTATTTT
CAISGRTGVLRTDTQYF
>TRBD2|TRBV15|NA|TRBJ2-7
TGTGCCACCAGCAGAGGCAGCGGGGACTACGAGCAGTACTTC
CATSRGSGDYEQYF
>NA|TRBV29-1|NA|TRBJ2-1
TGCAGCGTTGAGTCTAGCGTAGACAATGAGCAGTTCTTC
CSVESSVDNEQFF
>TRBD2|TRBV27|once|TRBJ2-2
TGTGCCAGCAGTTTCGACAACTCCCCCTTTACTAGCGGGAGACTCGGCGGGGAGCTGTTTTTT
CASSFDNSPFTSGRLGGELFF
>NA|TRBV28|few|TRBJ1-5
TGTGCCAGCATCGACAGGCCCTCACAGCCCCAGCATTTT
CASIDRPSQPQHF
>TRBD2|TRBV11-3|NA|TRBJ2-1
TGTGCCAGCAGCCGACTAGCGGGAGGGCCCTCGAAGGCCAATGAGCAGTTCTTC
CASSRLAGGPSKANEQFF
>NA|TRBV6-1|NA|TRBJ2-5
TGTGCCAGCAGTGAATTAAAAGAGACCCAGTACTTC
CASSELKETQYF
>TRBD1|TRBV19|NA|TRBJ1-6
TGTGCCAGTAGTATGCTCCCCTCAGGGGGTAATTCACCCCTCCACTTT
CASSMLPSGGNSPLHF
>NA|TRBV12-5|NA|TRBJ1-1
TGTGCTAGTGCCACCGATTCGGTGCACACTGAAGCTTTCTTT
CASATDSVHTEAFF
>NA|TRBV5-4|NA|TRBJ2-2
TGTGCCAGCAGCTTGGTGGCCCCCCTAGAGGCCGGGGAGCTGTTTTTT
CASSLVAPLEAGELFF
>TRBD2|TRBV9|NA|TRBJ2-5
TGTGCCAGCAGCGTAGGCTCCGGGAGGGGAGAGACCCAGTACTTC
CASSVGSGRGETQYF
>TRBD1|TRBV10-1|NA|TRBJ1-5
TGCGCCAGCAGTGAATTTTGGCTCCGGGACAGGGATTGGGACTTGCGCAATCAGCCCCAGCATTTT
CASSEFWLRDRDWDLRNQPQHF
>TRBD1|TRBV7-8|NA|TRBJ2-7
TGTGCCAGCAGCCCGCGGACAGGGGGCTCCTACGAGCAGTACTTC
CASSPRTGGSYEQYF
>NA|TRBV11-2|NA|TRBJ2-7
TGTGCCAGCAGCTTCCGGCCAGGGCGTTCCTACGAGCAGTACTTC
CASSFRPGRSYEQYF
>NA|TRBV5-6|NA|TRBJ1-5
TGTGCCAGCAGCTTCCTTGGGCCGGGCAATCAGCCCCAGCATTTT
CASSFLGPGNQPQHF
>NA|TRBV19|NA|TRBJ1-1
TGTGCCAGTAGTCCCCGACAGTATCGTACTGAAGCTTTCTTT
CASSPRQYRTEAFF
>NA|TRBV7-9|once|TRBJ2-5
TGTGCCAGCAGCCACCCCAAAGGGGCCCAAGAGACCCAGTACTTC
CASSHPKGAQETQYF
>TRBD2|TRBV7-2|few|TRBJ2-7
TGTGCCAGCAGCCAACTAGCGGGAAAGGATGAGCAGTACTTC
CASSQLAGKDEQYF
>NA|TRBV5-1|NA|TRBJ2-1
TGCGCCAGCAGCTTGGCGGGATCCTCCAATGAGCAGTTCTTC
CASSLAGSSNEQFF
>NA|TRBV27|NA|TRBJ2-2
TGTGCCAGCAGTTTTCGAAGACAAAGACTGAGCGCAGGGACCGGGGAGCTGTTTTTT
CASSFRRQRLSAGTGELFF
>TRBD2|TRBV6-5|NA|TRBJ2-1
TGTGCCAGCAGTTACGAAAGCGGGAGCTTGCGGAATGAGCAGTTCTTC
CASSYESGSLRNEQFF
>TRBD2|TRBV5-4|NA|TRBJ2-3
TGTGCCAGCAGCTTGGCACTAGCGGGGGTCACAGATACGCAGTATTTT
CASSLALAGVTDTQYF
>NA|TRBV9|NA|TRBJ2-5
TGTGCCAGCAGCGTAGGCGGGGCACAAGAGACCCAGTACTTC
CASSVGGAQETQYF
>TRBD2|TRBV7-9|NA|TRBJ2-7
TGTGCCAGCAGACGGTCTAGCGGGGGGCCATACGAGCAGTACTTC
CASRRSSGGPYEQYF
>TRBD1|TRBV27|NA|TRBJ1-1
TGTGCCAGCAGGGCTCAGGGGGCGATGAACACTGAAGCTTTCTTT
CASRAQGAMNTEAFF
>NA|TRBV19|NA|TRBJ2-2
TGTGCCAGTAGTATAGACAGGACGAACACCGGGGAGCTGTTTTTT
CASSIDRTNTGELFF
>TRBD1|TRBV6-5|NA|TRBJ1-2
TGTGCCAGCCCGGGACAGATGTATGGCTACACCTTC
CASPGQMYGYTF
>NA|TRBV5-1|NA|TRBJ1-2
TGCGCCAGCAGTTTCGACAGGACCTCTAACTATGGCTACACCTTC
CASSFDRTSNYGYTF
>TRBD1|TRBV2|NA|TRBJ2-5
TGTGCCAGCAGTGCAGACAGGGCTGAGGAAGAGACCCAGTACTTC
CASSADRAEEETQYF
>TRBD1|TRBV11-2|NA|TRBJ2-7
TGTGCCAGCAGCGCAAAGACAGGGGCAAACCTTTGGGGCGGCTACGAGCAGTACTTC
CASSAKTGANLWGGYEQYF
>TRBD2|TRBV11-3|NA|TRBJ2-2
TGTGCCAGCAGCTTACCTCTGGGGAGCGGGAGAGGGGCCGGGGAGCTGTTTTTT
CASSLPLGSGRGAGELFF
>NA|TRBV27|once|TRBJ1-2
TGTGCCAGCAGTCCAGCCAGCAGGGCCAACTATGGCTACACCTTC
CASSPASRANYGYTF
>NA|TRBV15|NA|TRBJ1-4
TGTGCCACCCGTGGGGGGAATGAAAAACTGTTTTTT
CATRGGNEKLFF
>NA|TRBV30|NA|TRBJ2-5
TGTGCCTGGAGTGTAGACCGGGGGGCCGTGTTCCAAGAGACCCAGTACTTC
CAWSVDRGAVFQETQYF
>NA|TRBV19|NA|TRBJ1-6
TGTGCCAGTTGGAGTGGATCTTTCAATTCACCCCTCCACTTT
CASWSGSFNSPLHF
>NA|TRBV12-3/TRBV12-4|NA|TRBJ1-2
TGTGCCAGCAGTCCTACAGCCGGCTATGGCTACACCTTC
CASSPTAGYGYTF
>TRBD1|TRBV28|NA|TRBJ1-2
TGTGCCAGCAGTTTATCGGCAGGGGGCTATGGCTACACCTTC
CASSLSAGGYGYTF
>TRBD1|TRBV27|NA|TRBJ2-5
TGTGCCAGCAGTTCTGGACAGGGAGGCCAAGAGACCCAGTACTTC
CASSSGQGGQETQYF
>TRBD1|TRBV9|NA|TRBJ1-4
TGTGCCAGCAGCTCGGGACAGATGTCCGAAAAACTGTTTTTT
CASSSGQMSEKLFF
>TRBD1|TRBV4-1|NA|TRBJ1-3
TGCGCCAGCAGCCAAGGGACAGGGGGCGTCCGAAACACCATATATTTT
CASSQGTGGVRNTIYF
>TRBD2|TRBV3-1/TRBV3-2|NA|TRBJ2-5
TGTGCCAGCAGCCAAAGTACTAGCGGGTCTCAAGAGACCCAGTACTTC
CASSQSTSGSQETQYF
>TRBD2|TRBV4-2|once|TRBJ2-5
TGTGCCAGCAGCCAAGCGGATAGCGGGGGGGCGGAGACCCAGTACTTC
CASSQADSGGAETQYF